This T cell receptor (beta chain) was captured by sequencing in a study of shared clonotypes between healthy human individuals. Across the study: Per donor, CD8 memory used one plate, CD8 naive used two, CD4 memory used three and CD4 naive used three.

The sample holds one count of this clone. Memory CD4+ cells were the fraction left after CD45RA+ naive selection. This CDR3 spans 15 amino acids. CDR1 SGHVS and CDR2 FQNEAQ come from the germline V gene. V lost 5 bases and J 2 bases, leaving 13 bases between the germline ends. In the authors' methods: Filtering differed for immunoSEQ, which gave only junction sequences without quality scores. Using immunoSEQ multiplex PCR, the repertoire was profiled, and TCRdb retains in-frame clones only, with some absent. V and J calls and clone size are as listed in that table; D and trimming were resolved from the DNA. The sample carries around 1,100,000 clones, roughly 77% recorded once.

This sequence originates from a man aged 18 to 30 in good health. Some clones in this sample may be carry-over from other donors' samples. This rearrangement joins TRBV7-8 to TRBJ1-5; possible D gene TRBD1, 5 bases. The sample taken for sequencing was memory CD4+ T cells from PBMCs. Subset noted: CD45RA-negative fraction. The CDR3 loop reads CASSPTGGGNQPQHF. The DNA for the CDR3 is TGTGCCAGCAGCCCAACGGGGGGAGGCAATCAGCCCCAGCATTTT.